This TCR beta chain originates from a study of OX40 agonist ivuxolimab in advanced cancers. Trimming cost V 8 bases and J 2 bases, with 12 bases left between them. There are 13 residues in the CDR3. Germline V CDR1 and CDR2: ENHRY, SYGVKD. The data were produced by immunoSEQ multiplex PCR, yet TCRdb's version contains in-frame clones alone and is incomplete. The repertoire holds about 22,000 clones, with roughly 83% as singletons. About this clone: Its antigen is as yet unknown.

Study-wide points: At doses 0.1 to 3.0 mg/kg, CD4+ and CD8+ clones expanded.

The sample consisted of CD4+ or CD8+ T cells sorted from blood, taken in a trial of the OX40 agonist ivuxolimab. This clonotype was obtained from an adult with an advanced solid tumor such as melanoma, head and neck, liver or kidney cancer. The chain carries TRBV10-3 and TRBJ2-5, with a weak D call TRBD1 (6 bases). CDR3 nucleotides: TGTGCCATCCGGGACACCCTACAAGAGACCCAGTACTTC. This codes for CAIRDTLQETQYF.